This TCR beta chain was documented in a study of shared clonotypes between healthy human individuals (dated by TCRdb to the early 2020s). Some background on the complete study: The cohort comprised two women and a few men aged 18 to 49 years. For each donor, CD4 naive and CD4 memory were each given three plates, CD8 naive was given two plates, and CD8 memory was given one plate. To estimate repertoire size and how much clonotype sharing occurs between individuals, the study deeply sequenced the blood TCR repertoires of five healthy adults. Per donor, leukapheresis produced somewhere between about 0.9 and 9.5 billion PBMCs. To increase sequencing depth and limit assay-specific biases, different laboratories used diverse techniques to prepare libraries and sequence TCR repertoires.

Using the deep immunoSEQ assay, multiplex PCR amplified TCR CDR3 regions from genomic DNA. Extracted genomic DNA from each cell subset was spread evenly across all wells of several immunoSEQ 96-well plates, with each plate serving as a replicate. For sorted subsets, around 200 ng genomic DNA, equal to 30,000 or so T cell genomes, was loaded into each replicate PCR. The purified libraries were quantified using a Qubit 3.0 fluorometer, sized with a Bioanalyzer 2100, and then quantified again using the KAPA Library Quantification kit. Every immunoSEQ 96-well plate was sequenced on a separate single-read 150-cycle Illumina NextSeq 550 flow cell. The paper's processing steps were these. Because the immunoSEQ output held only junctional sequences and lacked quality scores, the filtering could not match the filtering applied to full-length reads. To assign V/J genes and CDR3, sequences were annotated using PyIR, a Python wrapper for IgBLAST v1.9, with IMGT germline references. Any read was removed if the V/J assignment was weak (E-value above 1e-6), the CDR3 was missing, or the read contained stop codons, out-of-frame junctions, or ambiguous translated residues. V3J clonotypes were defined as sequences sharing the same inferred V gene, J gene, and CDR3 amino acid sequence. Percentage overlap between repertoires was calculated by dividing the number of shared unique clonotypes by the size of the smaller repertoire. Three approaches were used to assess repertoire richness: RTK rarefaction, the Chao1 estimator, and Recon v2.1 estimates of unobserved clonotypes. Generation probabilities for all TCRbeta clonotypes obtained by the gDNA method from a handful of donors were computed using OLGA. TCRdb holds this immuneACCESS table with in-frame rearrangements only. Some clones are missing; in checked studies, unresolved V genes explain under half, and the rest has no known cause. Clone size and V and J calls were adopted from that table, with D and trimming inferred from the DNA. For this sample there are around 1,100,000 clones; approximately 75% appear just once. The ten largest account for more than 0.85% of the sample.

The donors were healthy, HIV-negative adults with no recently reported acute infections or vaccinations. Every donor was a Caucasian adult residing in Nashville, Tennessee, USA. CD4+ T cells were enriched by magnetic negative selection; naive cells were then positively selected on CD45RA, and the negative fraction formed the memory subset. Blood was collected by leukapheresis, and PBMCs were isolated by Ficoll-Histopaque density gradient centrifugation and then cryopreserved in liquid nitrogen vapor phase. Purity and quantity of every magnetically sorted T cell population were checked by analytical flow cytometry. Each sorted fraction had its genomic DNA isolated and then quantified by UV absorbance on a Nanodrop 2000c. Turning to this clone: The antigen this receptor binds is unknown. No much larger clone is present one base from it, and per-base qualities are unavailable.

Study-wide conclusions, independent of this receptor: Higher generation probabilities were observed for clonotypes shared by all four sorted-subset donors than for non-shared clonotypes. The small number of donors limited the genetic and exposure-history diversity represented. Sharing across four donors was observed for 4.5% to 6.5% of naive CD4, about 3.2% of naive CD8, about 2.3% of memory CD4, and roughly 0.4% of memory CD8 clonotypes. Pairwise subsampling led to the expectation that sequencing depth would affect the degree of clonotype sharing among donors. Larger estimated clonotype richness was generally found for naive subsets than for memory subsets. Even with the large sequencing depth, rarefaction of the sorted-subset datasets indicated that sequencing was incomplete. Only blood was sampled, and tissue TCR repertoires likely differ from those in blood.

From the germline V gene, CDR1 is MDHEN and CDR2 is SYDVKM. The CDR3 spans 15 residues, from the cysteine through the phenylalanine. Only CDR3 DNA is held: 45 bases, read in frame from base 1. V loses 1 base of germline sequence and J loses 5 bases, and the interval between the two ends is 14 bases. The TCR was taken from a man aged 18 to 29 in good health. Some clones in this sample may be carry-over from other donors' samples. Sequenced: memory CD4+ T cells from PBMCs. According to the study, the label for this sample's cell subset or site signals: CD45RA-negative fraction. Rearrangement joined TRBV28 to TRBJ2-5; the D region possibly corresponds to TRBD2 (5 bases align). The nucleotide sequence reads TGTGCCAGCAGTTTATTGCTAGCCCTCAGGGAGACCCAGTACTTC. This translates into CASSLLLALRETQYF.